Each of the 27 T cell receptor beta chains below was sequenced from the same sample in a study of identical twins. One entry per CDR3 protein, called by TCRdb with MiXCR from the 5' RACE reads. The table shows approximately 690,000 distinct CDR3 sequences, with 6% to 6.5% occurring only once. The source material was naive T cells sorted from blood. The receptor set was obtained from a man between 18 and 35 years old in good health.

CDR3 nucleotide sequence: TGTGCCAGCAGCTCCCCTAGCGGGAGGGGGTGGAATGAGCAGTTCTTC. Translated: CASSSPSGRGWNEQFF. The V gene is TRBV7-9, the J gene TRBJ2-1; TRBD2 matches 12 bases. There are 16 residues in the CDR3. V gave up 4 bases and J gave up 7 bases; unmatched junction bases: 8. CDR1 and CDR2 (germline): SEHNR, FQNEAQ (reference sequence).

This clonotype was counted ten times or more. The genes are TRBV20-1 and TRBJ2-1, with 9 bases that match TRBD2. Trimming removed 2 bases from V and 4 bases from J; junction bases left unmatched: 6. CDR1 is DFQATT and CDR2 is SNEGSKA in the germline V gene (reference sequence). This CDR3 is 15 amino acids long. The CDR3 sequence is CSARPPLAGYNEQFF. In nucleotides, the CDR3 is TGCAGTGCTAGACCTCCTCTAGCGGGGTACAATGAGCAGTTCTTC.

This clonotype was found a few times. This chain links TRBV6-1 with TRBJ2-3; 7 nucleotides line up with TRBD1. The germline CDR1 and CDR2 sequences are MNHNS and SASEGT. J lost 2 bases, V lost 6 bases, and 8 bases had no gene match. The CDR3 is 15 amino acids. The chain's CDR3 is CASSLYRGHTDTQYF. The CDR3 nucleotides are TGTGCCAGCAGCCTCTACAGGGGCCACACAGATACGCAGTATTTT.

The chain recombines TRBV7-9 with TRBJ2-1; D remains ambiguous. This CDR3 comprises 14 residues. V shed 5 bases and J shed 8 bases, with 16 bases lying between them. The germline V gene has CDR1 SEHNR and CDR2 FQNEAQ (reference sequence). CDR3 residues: CASSPLAVSDEQFF. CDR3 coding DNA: TGTGCCAGCAGCCCTTTGGCGGTAAGTGATGAGCAGTTCTTC.

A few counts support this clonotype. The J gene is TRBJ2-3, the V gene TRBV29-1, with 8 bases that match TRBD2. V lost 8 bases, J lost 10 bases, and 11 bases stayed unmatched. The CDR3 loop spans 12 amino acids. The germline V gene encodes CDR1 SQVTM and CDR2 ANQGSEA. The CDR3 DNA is TGCAGCTTCGGGACTAGATTCCCCCCGCAGTATTTT. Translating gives CSFGTRFPPQYF.

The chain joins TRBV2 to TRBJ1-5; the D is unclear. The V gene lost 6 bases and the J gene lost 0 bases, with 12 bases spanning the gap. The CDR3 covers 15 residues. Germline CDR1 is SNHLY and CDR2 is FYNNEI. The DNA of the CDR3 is TGTGCCAGCAGGAGGACGGTTGATAGCAATCAGCCCCAGCATTTT. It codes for CASRRTVDSNQPQHF.

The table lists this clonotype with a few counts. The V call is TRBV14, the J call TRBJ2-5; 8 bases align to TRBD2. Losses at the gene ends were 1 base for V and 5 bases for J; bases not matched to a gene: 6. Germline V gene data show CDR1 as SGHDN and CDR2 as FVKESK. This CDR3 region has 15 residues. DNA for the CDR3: TGTGCCAGCAGCCAAGTGAGCGGGAGTAGGGAGACCCAGTACTTC. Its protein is CASSQVSGSRETQYF.

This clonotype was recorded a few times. CDR3 coding DNA: TGTGCCAGCAGCTCCTCCGAGACGGGCTATGGCTACACCTTC. Its protein is CASSSSETGYGYTF. This chain joins TRBV7-9 and TRBJ1-2; D gene ambiguous. Per germline, CDR1 SEHNR and CDR2 FQNEAQ (reference sequence). V was shortened by 4 bases and J by 4 bases, with 13 bases between the two germline ends. The CDR3 spans 14 residues. The full variable domain, completed using reference TRBV7-9 and TRBJ1-2, is DTGVSQNPRHKITKRGQNVTFRCDPISEHNRLYWYRQTLGQGPEFLTYFQNEAQLEKSRLLSDRFSAERPKGSFSTLEIQRTEQGDSAMYLCASSSSETGYGYTFGSGTRLTVV.

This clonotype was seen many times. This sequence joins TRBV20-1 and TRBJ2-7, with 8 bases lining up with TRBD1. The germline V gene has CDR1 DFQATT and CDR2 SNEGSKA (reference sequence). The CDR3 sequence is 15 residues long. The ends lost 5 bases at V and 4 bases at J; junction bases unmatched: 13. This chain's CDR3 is CSAPTSQGAPYEQYF. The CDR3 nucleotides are TGCAGTGCTCCGACGTCGCAGGGGGCGCCTTACGAGCAGTACTTC.

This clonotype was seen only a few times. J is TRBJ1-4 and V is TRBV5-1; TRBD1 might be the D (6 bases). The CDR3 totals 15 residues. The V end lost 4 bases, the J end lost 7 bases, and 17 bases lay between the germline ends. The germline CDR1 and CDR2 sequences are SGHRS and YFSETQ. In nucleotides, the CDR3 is TGCGCCAGCAGCATCATCCACAGGGATGGTGAAAAACTGTTTTTT. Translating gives CASSIIHRDGEKLFF.

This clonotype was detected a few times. CDR3: CASSRFLAGVTDTQYF. CDR3 coding DNA: TGTGCCAGCAGCCGATTTCTAGCGGGAGTCACAGATACGCAGTATTTT. The chain uses TRBV14 and TRBJ2-3, with 10 bases aligning to TRBD2. V was clipped by 4 bases and J by 2 bases; unmatched bases: 6. The CDR3 is made up of 16 amino acids. Germline CDR1 is SGHDN and CDR2 is FVKESK.

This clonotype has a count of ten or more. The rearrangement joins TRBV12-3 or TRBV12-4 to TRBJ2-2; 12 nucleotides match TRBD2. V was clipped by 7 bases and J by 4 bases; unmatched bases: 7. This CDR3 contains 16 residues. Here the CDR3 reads CASTIRTSGTTGELFF. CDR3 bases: TGTGCCAGCACCATAAGGACTAGCGGGACCACCGGGGAGCTGTTTTTT.

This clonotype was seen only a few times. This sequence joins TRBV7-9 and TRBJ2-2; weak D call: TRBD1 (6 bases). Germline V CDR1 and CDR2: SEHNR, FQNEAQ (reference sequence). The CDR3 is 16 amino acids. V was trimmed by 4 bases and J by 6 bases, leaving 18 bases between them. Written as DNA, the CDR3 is TGTGCCAGCAGCTCCCTCGTGGGACACAACGCCGGGGAGCTGTTTTTT. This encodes CASSSLVGHNAGELFF. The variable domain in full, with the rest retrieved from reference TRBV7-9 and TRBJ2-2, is DTGVSQNPRHKITKRGQNVTFRCDPISEHNRLYWYRQTLGQGPEFLTYFQNEAQLEKSRLLSDRFSAERPKGSFSTLEIQRTEQGDSAMYLCASSSLVGHNAGELFFGEGSRLTVL.

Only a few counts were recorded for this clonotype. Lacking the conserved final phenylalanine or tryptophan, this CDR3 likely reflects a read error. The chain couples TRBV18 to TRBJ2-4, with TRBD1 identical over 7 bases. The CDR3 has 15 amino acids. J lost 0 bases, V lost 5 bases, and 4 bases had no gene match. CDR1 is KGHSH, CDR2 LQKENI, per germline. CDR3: CASSVGTVAKNIQYC. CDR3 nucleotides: TGTGCCAGCTCAGTCGGGACAGTAGCCAAAAACATTCAGTACTGC.

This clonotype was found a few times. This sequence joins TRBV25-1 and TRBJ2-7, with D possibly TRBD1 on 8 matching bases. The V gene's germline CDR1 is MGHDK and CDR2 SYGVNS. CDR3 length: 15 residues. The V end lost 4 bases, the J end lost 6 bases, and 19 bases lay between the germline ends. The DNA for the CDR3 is TGTGCCAGCAGTGCCCGGGACAGGCTAGCGGTCGAGCAGTACGTC. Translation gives CASSARDRLAVEQYV.

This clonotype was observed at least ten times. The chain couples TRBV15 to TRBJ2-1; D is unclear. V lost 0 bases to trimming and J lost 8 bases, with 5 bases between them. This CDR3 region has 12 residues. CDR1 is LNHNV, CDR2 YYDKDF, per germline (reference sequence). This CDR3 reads CATSRDYYEQFF. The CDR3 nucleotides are TGTGCCACCAGCAGAGATTACTATGAGCAGTTCTTC.

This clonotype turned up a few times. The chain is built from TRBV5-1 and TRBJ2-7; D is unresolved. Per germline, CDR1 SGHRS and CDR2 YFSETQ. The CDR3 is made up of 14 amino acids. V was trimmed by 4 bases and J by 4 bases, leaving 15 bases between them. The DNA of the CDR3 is TGCGCCAGCAGCACCGGCCAGGTACTATACGAGCAGTACTTC. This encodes CASSTGQVLYEQYF.

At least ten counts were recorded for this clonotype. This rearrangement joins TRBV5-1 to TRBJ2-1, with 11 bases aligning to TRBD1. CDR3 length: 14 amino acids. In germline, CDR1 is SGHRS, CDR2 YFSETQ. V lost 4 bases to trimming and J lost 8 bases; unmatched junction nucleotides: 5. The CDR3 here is CASSPRTGGDEQFF. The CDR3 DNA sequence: TGCGCCAGCAGCCCTCGGACAGGGGGCGATGAGCAGTTCTTC.

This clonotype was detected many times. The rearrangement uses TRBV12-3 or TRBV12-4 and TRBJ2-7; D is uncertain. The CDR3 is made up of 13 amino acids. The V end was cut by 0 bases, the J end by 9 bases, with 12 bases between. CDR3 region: CASSLARPDGQYF. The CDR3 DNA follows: TGTGCCAGCAGTTTAGCGCGCCCGGATGGGCAGTACTTC.

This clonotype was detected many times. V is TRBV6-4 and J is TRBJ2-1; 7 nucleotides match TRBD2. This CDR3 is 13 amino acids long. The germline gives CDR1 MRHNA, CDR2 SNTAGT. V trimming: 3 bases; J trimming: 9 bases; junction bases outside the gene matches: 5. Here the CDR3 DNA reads TGTGCCAGCAGTGAACTAGCGCAAACTGAGCAGTTCTTC. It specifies CASSELAQTEQFF.

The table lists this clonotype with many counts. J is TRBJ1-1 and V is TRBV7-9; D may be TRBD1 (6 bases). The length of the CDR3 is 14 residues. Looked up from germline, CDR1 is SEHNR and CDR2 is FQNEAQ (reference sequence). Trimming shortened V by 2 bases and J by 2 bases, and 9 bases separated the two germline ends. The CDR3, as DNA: TGTGCCAGCAGCTTAACACAGGGAAACACTGAAGCTTTCTTT. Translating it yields CASSLTQGNTEAFF.

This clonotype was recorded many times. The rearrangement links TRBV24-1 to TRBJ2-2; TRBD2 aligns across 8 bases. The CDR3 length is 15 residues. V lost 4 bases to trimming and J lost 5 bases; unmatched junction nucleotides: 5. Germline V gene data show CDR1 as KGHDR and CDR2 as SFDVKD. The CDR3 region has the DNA TGTGCCACCAGTGACCCCGGGACTAGTACCGGGGAGCTGTTTTTT. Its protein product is CATSDPGTSTGELFF.

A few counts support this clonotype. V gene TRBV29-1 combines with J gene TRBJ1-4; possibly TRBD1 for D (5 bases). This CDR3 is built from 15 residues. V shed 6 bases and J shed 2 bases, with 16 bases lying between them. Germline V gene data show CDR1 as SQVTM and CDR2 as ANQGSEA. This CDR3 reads CSVLDTGGTNEKLFF. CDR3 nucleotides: TGCAGCGTCCTGGACACGGGTGGGACTAATGAAAAACTGTTTTTT.

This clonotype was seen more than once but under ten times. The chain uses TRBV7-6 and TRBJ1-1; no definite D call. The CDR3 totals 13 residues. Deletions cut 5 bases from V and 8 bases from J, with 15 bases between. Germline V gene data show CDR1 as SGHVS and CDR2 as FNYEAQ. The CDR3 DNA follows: TGTGCCAGCAGCCCCACCAGACTATCCGAAGCTTTCTTT. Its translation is CASSPTRLSEAFF.

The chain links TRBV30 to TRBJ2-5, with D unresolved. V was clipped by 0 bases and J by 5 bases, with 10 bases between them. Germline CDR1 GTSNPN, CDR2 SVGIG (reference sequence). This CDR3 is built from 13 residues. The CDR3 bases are TGTGCCTGGAGTGTAGGCACGGTGGAGACCCAGTACTTC. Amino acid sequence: CAWSVGTVETQYF.

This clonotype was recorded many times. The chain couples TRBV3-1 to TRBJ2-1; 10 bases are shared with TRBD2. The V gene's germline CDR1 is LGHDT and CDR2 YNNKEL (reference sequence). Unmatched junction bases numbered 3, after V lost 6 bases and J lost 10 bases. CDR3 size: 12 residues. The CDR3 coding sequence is TGTGCCAGCAGTCAGGGACTAGCGGAGCAGTTCTTC. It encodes CASSQGLAEQFF.

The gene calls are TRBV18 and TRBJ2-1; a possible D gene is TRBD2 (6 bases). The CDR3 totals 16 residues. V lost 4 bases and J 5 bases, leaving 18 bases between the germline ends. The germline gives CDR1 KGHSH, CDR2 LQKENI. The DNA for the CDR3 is TGTGCCAGCTCACTATCGGCGGGACCGGGACACAATGAGCAGTTCTTC. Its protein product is CASSLSAGPGHNEQFF. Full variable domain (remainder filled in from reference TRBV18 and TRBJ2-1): NAGVMQNPRHLVRRRGQEARLRCSPMKGHSHVYWYRQLPEEGLKFMVYLQKENIIDESGMPKERFSAEFPKEGPSILRIQQVVRGDSAAYFCASSLSAGPGHNEQFFGPGTRLTVL.